The TCR beta chain described here comes from a study of radiotherapy plus CTLA-4 blockade in lung cancer. At the level of the study: With roughly 30% of patients having disease control, objective responses were seen in approximately 19%.

V was cut by 2 bases and J by 15 bases, with 8 bases left in between. The CDR3 covers 10 residues. Looked up from germline, CDR1 is MNHEY and CDR2 is SVGAGI. Receiving focal radiation plus CTLA-4 blockade with ipilimumab were patients who had chemo-refractory metastatic non-small-cell lung cancer. TCRdb's copy holds only in-frame clones and misses some; the assay was immunoSEQ multiplex PCR. The table lists some 66,000 clones, about four fifths of them singletons. This chain uses TRBV6-5 with TRBJ2-1; D unresolved. This specimen consisted of peripheral blood, obtained from a patient treated with radiotherapy plus ipilimumab. The clonotype comes from a human donor with non-small cell lung cancer who had a partial response to radiotherapy plus ipilimumab. DNA for the CDR3: TGTGCCAGCAGTTACCTAGAGTCGTTCTTC. Its translation is CASSYLESFF.